Described below is a single T cell receptor beta chain sequence and its context. Antigen unknown. Using immunoSEQ multiplex PCR, the repertoire was profiled, and TCRdb retains in-frame clones only, with some absent. The sample contains 150,000 to 200,000 clones, 70% to 90% of which appear only once. This CDR3 has 15 amino acids. Germline V gene lookup returns CDR1 MDHEN and CDR2 SYDVKM. The germline V and J ends were trimmed by 8 bases and 5 bases, with 21 bases remaining between them. This entry is derived from a study of T cell responses to AZD1222 COVID-19 vaccine. Findings of the study overall: Increases in Spike-specific TCR breadth and depth were seen after two AZD1222 doses.

The TCR was taken from an adult in good health. The sample in question was peripheral blood, obtained on day 0 of AZD1222 vaccination. The chain is built from TRBV28 and TRBJ1-1; TRBD1 is a possible D gene (5 bases). The CDR3 loop reads CASPPLRTGLTEAFF. CDR3 nucleotide sequence: TGTGCCAGCCCCCCCCTCCGAACAGGTTTAACTGAAGCTTTCTTT.